The rows below give T cell receptor beta chains drawn from one sample of a study of blood T cell repertoires in COVID-19. The repertoire was sequenced with immunoSEQ multiplex PCR; TCRdb's copy has only in-frame clones and lacks some. In the table there are around 270,000 clones, approximately 86% of which are singletons. The sequencing sample was made of peripheral blood. The receptors derive from a human donor with COVID-19, enrolled during active disease. The donor label of this sample is uncertain. Each CDR3 is given with its conserved first and last residue. A D gene is named only where the DNA matches it firmly. Size is omitted from some rows. Given values are once, few, many or a class for expanded clones.

CDR3	DNA	size	D	J	V
CASSYGTSGNIQYF	TGTGCCAGCAGCTACGGGACTAGCGGAAACATTCAGTACTTC	.	TRBD2	TRBJ2-4	TRBV4-2
CASSPLVVETQYF	TGCGCCAGCAGCCCCCTAGTGGTGGAGACCCAGTACTTC	.	.	TRBJ2-5	TRBV4-1
CASSLPTGGTGELFF	TGTGCCAGCAGCTTACCGACAGGGGGCACCGGGGAGCTGTTTTTT	.	TRBD1	TRBJ2-2	TRBV7-3
CASSQVAGWNDGYTF	TGTGCCAGCAGCCAAGTCGCAGGGTGGAACGATGGCTACACCTTC	.	.	TRBJ1-2	TRBV3-1/TRBV3-2
CASSALQGGYGYTF	TGTGCCAGCAGCGCTTTGCAGGGAGGCTATGGCTACACCTTC	once	.	TRBJ1-2	TRBV9
CASSNREGGGYTF	TGTGCCAGTAGTAACAGGGAAGGAGGAGGCTACACCTTC	.	.	TRBJ1-2	TRBV19
CASSFPRDSNQPQHF	TGTGCCAGCAGTTTTCCCAGGGATAGCAATCAGCCCCAGCATTTT	.	.	TRBJ1-5	TRBV6-6
CASRRTGGYTF	TGTGCCAGCAGGAGAACGGGAGGCTACACCTTC	.	.	TRBJ1-2	TRBV28
CASSQRTGTAVPYEQYF	TGCGCCAGCAGTCAAAGGACAGGGACTGCCGTTCCCTACGAGCAGTACTTC	.	TRBD1	TRBJ2-7	TRBV23-1
CAISESGGPLWPQHF	TGTGCCATCAGTGAGTCGGGGGGGCCCCTTTGGCCCCAGCATTTT	.	.	TRBJ1-5	TRBV10-3
CATTGNYGYTF	TGTGCCACAACAGGGAACTATGGCTACACCTTC	.	.	TRBJ1-2	TRBV3-1/TRBV3-2
CASSFDTRSEAFF	TGTGCCAGTAGTTTCGACACCCGGTCTGAAGCTTTCTTT	.	.	TRBJ1-1	TRBV19
CASSYPSLPQHF	TGTGCCAGCAGTTACCCCTCTTTGCCCCAGCATTTT	.	.	TRBJ1-5	TRBV6-2/TRBV6-3
CASSSSRGDIQYF	TGTGCCAGCAGTTCGTCCCGGGGAGACATTCAGTACTTC	once	.	TRBJ2-4	TRBV6-4
CASFGGHSNQPQHF	TGTGCCAGCTTTGGGGGCCATAGCAATCAGCCCCAGCATTTT	.	.	TRBJ1-5	TRBV28
CASSLNIGGQYF	TGTGCCAGCAGCTTAAACATAGGGGGCCAGTACTTC	.	.	TRBJ2-5	TRBV7-2
CASRGLRGSTGELFF	TGTGCCAGTAGGGGTTTGAGGGGGTCAACCGGGGAGCTGTTTTTT	.	.	TRBJ2-2	TRBV19
CASSSRQATNEKLFF	TGTGCCAGCAGCTCGAGACAGGCAACTAATGAAAAACTGTTTTTT	.	.	TRBJ1-4	TRBV5-5
CASSRQRMNTEAFF	TGTGCCAGCAGTCGACAGCGTATGAACACTGAAGCTTTCTTT	.	.	TRBJ1-1	TRBV6-5